These 22 T cell receptor beta chains came from one sample sequenced in a study of blood T cell repertoires in COVID-19. TCRdb's copy holds only in-frame clones and misses some; the assay was immunoSEQ multiplex PCR. The sample lists around 280,000 clones, around 85% occurring once. Sequencing was done on a sample of peripheral blood. These receptors were obtained from a woman aged 45-65 years with active or convalescent COVID-19.

V usage is TRBV21-1 and J usage is TRBJ1-2; TRBD1, the table's D call, was not compared with the DNA. TRBV21-1 is flagged as a pseudogene. The CDR3 has 17 residues. CDR3 DNA sequence: TGTGCCAGCAGCAAAGACGCCAGCCGAAGGGGGAACTATGGCTACACCTTC. Amino acid sequence: CASSKDASRRGNYGYTF.

The chain couples TRBV11-2 to TRBJ1-1; possible D gene TRBD1, 5 bases. V was clipped by 3 bases and J by 10 bases, with 15 bases between them. The CDR3 has 13 residues. CDR1 and CDR2 (germline): SGHAT, FQNNGV. The chain's CDR3 is CASSFKDVTGAFF. The CDR3 DNA is TGTGCCAGCAGCTTTAAGGACGTTACAGGAGCTTTCTTT.

This chain connects TRBV6-5 to TRBJ1-1; 7 bases are shared with TRBD1. In germline, CDR1 is MNHEY, CDR2 SVGAGI. The CDR3 is 14 residues long. V dropped 11 bases and J dropped 6; count of bases not matched to a gene: 15. The CDR3 DNA follows: TGTGCCTCCTCAGCCCGACAGGGACTAGCTGAAGCTTTCTTT. It translates to CASSARQGLAEAFF.

This clone was picked up a small number of times. V usage is TRBV30 and J usage is TRBJ2-6; D remains unclear. CDR1 GTSNPN and CDR2 SVGIG come from the germline V gene (reference sequence). This CDR3 is built from 14 residues. With 1 base removed from V and 4 bases from J, the gap between germline ends came to 8 bases. As DNA, the CDR3 is TGTGCCTGGAGTGGGCCCCCCGGGGCCAACGTCCTGACTTTC. The encoded protein is CAWSGPPGANVLTF.

The chain employs TRBV6-4 and TRBJ2-1; 8 bases are a match to TRBD2. With V trimmed by 3 bases and J by 16 bases, 11 bases remained unmatched. Germline V gene data show CDR1 as MRHNA and CDR2 as SNTAGT. This CDR3 comprises 13 residues. CDR3 DNA: TGTGCCAGCAGTGAGGCTAGCGGGTCCTCAATATTCTTC. Its protein product is CASSEASGSSIFF.

This chain connects TRBV27 to TRBJ1-5; 10 bases agree with TRBD1. V was pared by 2 bases and J by 3 bases, with 1 base of the junction left unmatched. Germline assignment: CDR1 MNHEY and CDR2 SMNVEV (reference sequence). The CDR3 contains 15 residues. CDR3 amino acids: CASSLGQGVNQPQHF. CDR3 DNA: TGTGCCAGCAGTTTAGGACAGGGGGTCAATCAGCCCCAGCATTTT.

This clone was observed once. The V gene is TRBV3-1 (or the pseudogene TRBV3-2), the J gene TRBJ2-7, with 14 bases that match TRBD2. With 4 bases clipped from V and 3 bases from J, the junction kept 17 bases outside the gene matches. CDR1 and CDR2 (germline): LGHDT, YNNKEL (reference sequence). The CDR3 has 20 amino acids. Here the CDR3 reads CASSPQAGTSGRFARYEQYF. DNA for the CDR3: TGTGCCAGCAGCCCTCAAGCTGGGACTAGCGGGAGATTTGCGCGCTACGAGCAGTACTTC.

This clone was counted once. The rearrangement uses TRBV5-1 and TRBJ1-6; 8 bases line up with TRBD1. The CDR3 runs to 15 residues. Germline-derived CDR1 and CDR2 are SGHRS and YFSETQ. V was clipped by 5 bases and J by 7 bases; unmatched bases: 8. CDR3 sequence (DNA): TGCGCCAGCAGTCCCGGGACAGGCCACAATTCACCCCTCCACTTT. Translation: CASSPGTGHNSPLHF. Combining the CDR3 with reference TRBV5-1 and TRBJ1-6 gives the whole variable domain KAGVTQTPRYLIKTRGQQVTLSCSPISGHRSVSWYQQTPGQGLQFLFEYFSETQRNKGNFPGRFSGRQFSNSRSEMNVSTLELGDSALYLCASSPGTGHNSPLHFGNGTRLTVT.

This chain connects TRBV7-3 to TRBJ2-1; D is perhaps TRBD1 (5 bases). The CDR3 consists of 13 residues. V shed 2 bases and J shed 7 bases, with 9 bases lying between them. Looked up from germline, CDR1 is SGHTA and CDR2 is FQGTGA. CDR3 DNA: TGTGCCAGCAGCTTAGGGTACAGGAATGAGCAGTTCTTC. Amino acids: CASSLGYRNEQFF.

The chain carries TRBV9 and TRBJ1-1, with a weak D call TRBD1 (5 bases). The V end was cut by 2 bases, the J end by 5 bases, with 7 bases between. In germline, CDR1 is SGDLS, CDR2 YYNGEE. This CDR3 contains 12 residues. For the CDR3, the DNA is TGTGCCAGCAGCGTGGGGGGGACTGAAGCTTTCTTT. Its protein is CASSVGGTEAFF.

This rearrangement joins TRBV2 to TRBJ2-1, with TRBD1 identical over 10 bases. The ends lost 6 bases at V and 3 bases at J; junction bases unmatched: 5. Per the germline V gene, CDR1 is SNHLY and CDR2 is FYNNEI. This CDR3 comprises 15 residues. Written as DNA, the CDR3 is TGTGCCAGCAGGTCCGGGACAGGGGTCTACAATGAGCAGTTCTTC. As protein: CASRSGTGVYNEQFF.

This clone was detected only a few times. The V and J genes are TRBV5-1 and TRBJ2-7, with TRBD1 as a possible D gene (5 bases). The germline V gene encodes CDR1 SGHRS and CDR2 YFSETQ. The CDR3 extends over 12 amino acids. The V gene lost 4 bases and the J gene lost 5 bases, with 10 bases spanning the gap. The chain's CDR3 is CASSPQGDEQYF. CDR3 bases: TGCGCCAGCAGCCCCCAGGGTGACGAGCAGTACTTC. The variable domain in full, with the rest retrieved from reference TRBV5-1 and TRBJ2-7, is KAGVTQTPRYLIKTRGQQVTLSCSPISGHRSVSWYQQTPGQGLQFLFEYFSETQRNKGNFPGRFSGRQFSNSRSEMNVSTLELGDSALYLCASSPQGDEQYFGPGTRLTVT.

The CDR3 DNA reads as TGTGCCAGCAGCTTGGCGGGCGGGACCAGCTCCTACGAGCAGTACTTC. Translating gives CASSLAGGTSSYEQYF. This chain joins TRBV5-4 and TRBJ2-7; TRBD2 might be the D (6 bases). Trimming removed 0 bases at V and 0 bases at J, with 13 bases between. Per germline, CDR1 SGHNT and CDR2 YYREEE (reference sequence). The CDR3 is 16 residues long.

The chain joins TRBV7-9 to TRBJ2-1; 14 positions agree with TRBD2. V was pared by 7 bases and J by 7 bases, with 12 bases of the junction left unmatched. The CDR3 is made up of 17 amino acids. The germline CDR1 and CDR2 sequences are SEHNR and FQNEAQ (reference sequence). As DNA, the CDR3 is TGTGCCAGCACCTCCATGGGACTAGCGGGAGAGGGAAATGAGCAGTTCTTC. Residues: CASTSMGLAGEGNEQFF.

The chain is built from TRBV5-1 and TRBJ1-6; possibly TRBD1 for D (6 bases). Trimming took off 0 bases at V and 7 bases at J, with 17 bases between the two ends. From germline, CDR1 is SGHRS and CDR2 YFSETQ. The length of the CDR3 is 17 residues. CDR3 in DNA: TGCGCCAGCAGCTTGGCGGTACTTGGGCAGGGGAATTCACCCCTCCACTTT. This gives the protein CASSLAVLGQGNSPLHF. Complete variable domain (other parts from reference TRBV5-1 and TRBJ1-6): KAGVTQTPRYLIKTRGQQVTLSCSPISGHRSVSWYQQTPGQGLQFLFEYFSETQRNKGNFPGRFSGRQFSNSRSEMNVSTLELGDSALYLCASSLAVLGQGNSPLHFGNGTRLTVT.

V usage is TRBV6-2 or TRBV6-3 and J usage is TRBJ2-4; 7 nucleotides line up with TRBD2. Losses at the gene ends were 4 bases for V and 2 bases for J; bases not matched to a gene: 20. CDR1 and CDR2 (germline): MNHEY, SVGEGT. The CDR3 has 20 residues. The CDR3 nucleotides are TGTGCCAGCAGTTGGCCCGATATGGGGAGGGCCTCTCGGACCAAAAACATTCAGTACTTC. It is translated as CASSWPDMGRASRTKNIQYF.

The rearrangement links TRBV27 to TRBJ2-3; 7 bases match TRBD2. Germline V gives CDR1 MNHEY, CDR2 SMNVEV (reference sequence). Losses at the gene ends were 3 bases for V and 2 bases for J; bases not matched to a gene: 2. The CDR3 spans 14 residues. CDR3 sequence (DNA): TGTGCCAGCAGTTTGGGACTAAACACAGATACGCAGTATTTT. It translates to CASSLGLNTDTQYF.

The chain carries TRBV5-4 and TRBJ2-1; 8 bases are a match to TRBD2. Trimming at V came to 0 bases and at J to 10 bases, leaving 12 bases not matched to a gene. The CDR3 loop spans 16 amino acids. Germline assignment: CDR1 SGHNT and CDR2 YYREEE (reference sequence). The CDR3: CASSLAKRELLSEQFF. CDR3 nucleotide sequence: TGTGCCAGCAGCTTGGCCAAGCGGGAGCTCCTCAGCGAGCAGTTCTTC. The full variable domain, in which reference TRBV5-4 and TRBJ2-1 provide the parts outside the CDR3, is ETGVTQSPTHLIKTRGQQVTLRCSSQSGHNTVSWYQQALGQGPQFIFQYYREEENGRGNFPPRFSGLQFPNYSSELNVNALELDDSALYLCASSLAKRELLSEQFFGPGTRLTVL.

V is TRBV1 and J is TRBJ2-1; TRBD2, the table's D call, was not compared with the DNA. TRBV1 is listed as a pseudogene. The CDR3 is made up of 12 amino acids. DNA for the CDR3: TGCACCAGCAGCCAGACGGGAGTTGAGCAGTTCTTC. This translates into CTSSQTGVEQFF.

CDR3 DNA: TGTGCCAGCAGCTTAGAAAGTAATTTGCGACAGGGGTATACCGGGGAGCTGTTTTTT. Protein sequence: CASSLESNLRQGYTGELFF. The chain employs TRBV7-9 and TRBJ2-2; 8 bases agree with TRBD1. Germline CDR1 is SEHNR and CDR2 is FQNEAQ (reference sequence). The CDR3 totals 19 residues. J was trimmed by 5 bases and V by 1 base; bases with no gene match: 15.

The CDR3 region is CASSSPRKVGNQPQHF. In nucleotides, the CDR3 is TGTGCCAGCAGCAGTCCGCGGAAGGTTGGTAATCAGCCCCAGCATTTT. The chain recombines TRBV21-1 with TRBJ1-5. TRBV21-1 is a listed pseudogene. The CDR3 loop spans 16 amino acids.

The chain employs TRBV19 and TRBJ2-7, with 12 bases fitting TRBD2. This CDR3 region has 14 residues. Germline trimming cut 5 bases from V and 5 bases from J; bases unmatched to any gene: 4. Germline CDR1 and CDR2: LNHDA and SQIVND (reference sequence). The CDR3 protein is CASSVLAGGNEQYF. The DNA for the CDR3 is TGTGCCAGTAGTGTTCTAGCGGGAGGGAACGAGCAGTACTTC. Combining the CDR3 with reference TRBV19 and TRBJ2-7 gives the whole variable domain DGGITQSPKYLFRKEGQNVTLSCEQNLNHDAMYWYRQDPGQGLRLIYYSQIVNDFQKGDIAEGYSVSREKKESFPLTVTSAQKNPTAFYLCASSVLAGGNEQYFGPGTRLTVT.